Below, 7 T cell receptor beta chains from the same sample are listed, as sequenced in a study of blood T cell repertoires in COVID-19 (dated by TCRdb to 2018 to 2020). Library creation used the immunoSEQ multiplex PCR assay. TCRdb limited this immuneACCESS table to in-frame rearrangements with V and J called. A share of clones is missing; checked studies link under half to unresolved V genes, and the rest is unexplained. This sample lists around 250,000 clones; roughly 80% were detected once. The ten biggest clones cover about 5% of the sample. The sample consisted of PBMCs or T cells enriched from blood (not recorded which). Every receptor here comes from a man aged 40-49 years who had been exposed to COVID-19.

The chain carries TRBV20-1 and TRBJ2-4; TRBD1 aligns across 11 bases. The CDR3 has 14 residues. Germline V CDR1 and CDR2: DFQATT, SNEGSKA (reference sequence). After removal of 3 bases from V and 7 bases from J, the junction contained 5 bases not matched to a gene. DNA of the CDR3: TGCAGTGCTAGTGCCGGGACAGGGGGGAACATTCAGTACTTC. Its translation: CSASAGTGGNIQYF.

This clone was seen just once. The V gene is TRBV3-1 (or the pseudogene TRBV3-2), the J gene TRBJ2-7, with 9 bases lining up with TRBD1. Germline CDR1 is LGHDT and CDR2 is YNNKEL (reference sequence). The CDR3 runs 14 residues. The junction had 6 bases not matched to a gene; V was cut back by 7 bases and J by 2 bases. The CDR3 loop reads CASNRGQGPYEQYF. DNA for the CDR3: TGTGCCAGCAACCGAGGACAGGGGCCCTACGAGCAGTACTTC.

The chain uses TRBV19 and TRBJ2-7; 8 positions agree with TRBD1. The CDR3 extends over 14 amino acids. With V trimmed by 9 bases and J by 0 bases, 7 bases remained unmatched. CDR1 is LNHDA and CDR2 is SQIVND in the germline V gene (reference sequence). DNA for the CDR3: TGTGCCAGCTCGACAGGGGACAGCTCCTACGAGCAGTACTTC. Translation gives CASSTGDSSYEQYF. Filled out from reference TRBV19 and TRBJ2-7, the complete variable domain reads DGGITQSPKYLFRKEGQNVTLSCEQNLNHDAMYWYRQDPGQGLRLIYYSQIVNDFQKGDIAEGYSVSREKKESFPLTVTSAQKNPTAFYLCASSTGDSSYEQYFGPGTRLTVT.

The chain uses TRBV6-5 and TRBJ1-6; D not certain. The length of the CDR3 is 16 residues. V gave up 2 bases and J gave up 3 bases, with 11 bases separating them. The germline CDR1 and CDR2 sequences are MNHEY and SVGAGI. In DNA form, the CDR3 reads TGTGCCAGCAGTTACGATAGGAGGGACTATAATTCACCCCTCCACTTT. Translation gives CASSYDRRDYNSPLHF.

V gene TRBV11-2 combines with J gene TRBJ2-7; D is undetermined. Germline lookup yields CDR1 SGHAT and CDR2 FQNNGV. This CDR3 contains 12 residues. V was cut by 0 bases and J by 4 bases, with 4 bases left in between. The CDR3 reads CASSLDRYEQYF. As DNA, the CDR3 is TGTGCCAGCAGCTTAGACCGTTACGAGCAGTACTTC.

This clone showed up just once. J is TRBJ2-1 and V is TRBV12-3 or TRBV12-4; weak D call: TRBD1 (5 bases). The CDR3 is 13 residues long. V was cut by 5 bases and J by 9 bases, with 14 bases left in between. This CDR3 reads CASSIRGAPEQFF. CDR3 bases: TGTGCCAGCAGTATTCGTGGGGCGCCTGAGCAGTTCTTC.

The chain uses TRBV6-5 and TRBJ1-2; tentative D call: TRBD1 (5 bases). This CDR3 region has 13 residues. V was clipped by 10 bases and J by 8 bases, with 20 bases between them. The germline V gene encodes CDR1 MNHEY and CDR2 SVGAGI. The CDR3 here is CAITGTLEAGYTF. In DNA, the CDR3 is TGTGCCATTACAGGTACCCTAGAAGCGGGCTACACCTTC.